The rows below give T cell receptor beta chains drawn from one sample of a study of identical twins. TCRdb re-called the 5' RACE reads with MiXCR, one entry per CDR3 protein. The top ten hold under 2% of the sample, which has hundreds of thousands of distinct CDR3 sequences, roughly an eighth seen once. These data were also filed under a second study, of yellow fever vaccine responses in identical twins.

Sequences were obtained from PBMCs. The source of these receptors is a woman aged 18-29 years in good health. Each CDR3 is given with its conserved first and last residue. D genes are given only for firm matches. Clone size appears in some rows only: once, few, many, or a class for an expanded clone.

D: TRBD2
size: NA
J: TRBJ2-1
V: TRBV29-1
CDR3: CSVEGLAGAYNEQFF
DNA: TGCAGCGTTGAGGGACTAGCGGGAGCTTACAATGAGCAGTTCTTC

D: TRBD2
size: NA
J: TRBJ2-7
V: TRBV7-9
CDR3: CASSPRDRTSEYEQYF
DNA: TGTGCCAGCAGCCCCCGGGACCGGACTAGCGAGTACGAGCAGTACTTC

D: TRBD2
size: few
J: TRBJ2-1
V: TRBV12-3/TRBV12-4
CDR3: CASSLGGSRDEQFF
DNA: TGTGCCAGCAGTTTAGGCGGGAGTAGGGATGAGCAGTTCTTC

D: TRBD1
size: NA
J: TRBJ1-2
V: TRBV6-1
CDR3: CASSPNGRGQGYGYTF
DNA: TGTGCCAGCAGTCCCAACGGTCGGGGACAGGGTTATGGCTACACCTTC

D: TRBD1
size: NA
J: TRBJ1-2
V: TRBV3-1
CDR3: CASSQVDRNYGYTF
DNA: TGTGCCAGCAGCCAAGTGGACAGGAACTATGGCTACACCTTC

D: NA
size: few
J: TRBJ2-5
V: TRBV4-1
CDR3: CASSQALAGWVGETQYF
DNA: TGCGCCAGCAGCCAAGCCCTCGCAGGGTGGGTTGGGGAGACCCAGTACTTC

D: TRBD1
size: few
J: TRBJ2-5
V: TRBV12-3/TRBV12-4
CDR3: CASSLDQGQIIEETQYF
DNA: TGTGCCAGCAGTTTAGATCAGGGACAGATCATCGAAGAGACCCAGTACTTC

D: NA
size: few
J: TRBJ2-1
V: TRBV9
CDR3: CASSVEVRPYNEQFF
DNA: TGTGCCAGCAGCGTAGAGGTCCGACCTTACAATGAGCAGTTCTTC

D: NA
size: few
J: TRBJ1-5
V: TRBV6-1
CDR3: CASHSNQPQHF
DNA: TGTGCCAGCCACTCCAATCAGCCCCAGCATTTT

D: TRBD2
size: few
J: TRBJ2-2
V: TRBV5-5
CDR3: CASSLTSGGAGTGELFF
DNA: TGTGCCAGCAGCTTGACGAGCGGGGGGGCCGGTACCGGGGAGCTGTTTTTT

D: NA
size: few
J: TRBJ2-7
V: TRBV9
CDR3: CASSVDPNQRTPYEQYF
DNA: TGTGCCAGCAGCGTAGACCCCAATCAGCGGACTCCCTACGAGCAGTACTTC

D: TRBD1
size: few
J: TRBJ1-6
V: TRBV18
CDR3: CASSRQGSSPLHF
DNA: TGTGCCAGCTCAAGACAGGGCTCCTCACCCCTCCACTTT

D: TRBD1
size: NA
J: TRBJ1-1
V: TRBV12-3/TRBV12-4
CDR3: CASSARQGGAFF
DNA: TGTGCCAGCAGTGCCAGACAGGGAGGGGCTTTCTTT

D: NA
size: few
J: TRBJ2-3
V: TRBV5-5
CDR3: CASSPQDSFATDTQYF
DNA: TGTGCCAGCAGCCCGCAGGACAGTTTCGCCACAGATACGCAGTATTTT

D: TRBD2
size: NA
J: TRBJ2-5
V: TRBV12-3/TRBV12-4
CDR3: CASSSPGGRQETQYF
DNA: TGTGCCAGCAGTTCCCCGGGCGGGAGGCAAGAGACCCAGTACTTC

D: NA
size: NA
J: TRBJ1-1
V: TRBV15
CDR3: CATSRRGMGLDEAFF
DNA: TGTGCCACCAGCAGACGGGGCATGGGGTTGGATGAAGCTTTCTTT

D: NA
size: few
J: TRBJ1-5
V: TRBV25-1
CDR3: CASSGSGAGSQPQHF
DNA: TGTGCCAGCAGTGGTTCAGGGGCCGGGAGTCAGCCCCAGCATTTT

D: NA
size: NA
J: TRBJ2-2
V: TRBV5-1
CDR3: CASSSGWTANTGELFF
DNA: TGCGCCAGCAGCTCCGGGTGGACAGCCAACACCGGGGAGCTGTTTTTT

D: NA
size: few
J: TRBJ1-6
V: TRBV10-3
CDR3: CAVGTVNSPLHF
DNA: TGTGCCGTGGGGACTGTTAATTCACCCCTCCACTTT

D: NA
size: few
J: TRBJ2-6
V: TRBV6-4
CDR3: CASSADSSGANVLTF
DNA: TGTGCCAGCAGCGCGGACAGCTCTGGGGCCAACGTCCTGACTTTC

D: NA
size: NA
J: TRBJ2-1
V: TRBV5-1
CDR3: CASSLITGNGDNEQFF
DNA: TGCGCCAGCAGCTTGATAACAGGGAATGGGGACAATGAGCAGTTCTTC

D: TRBD1
size: few
J: TRBJ2-7
V: TRBV7-2
CDR3: CASSARQGAGYEQYF
DNA: TGTGCCAGCAGCGCCCGACAGGGGGCGGGCTACGAGCAGTACTTC